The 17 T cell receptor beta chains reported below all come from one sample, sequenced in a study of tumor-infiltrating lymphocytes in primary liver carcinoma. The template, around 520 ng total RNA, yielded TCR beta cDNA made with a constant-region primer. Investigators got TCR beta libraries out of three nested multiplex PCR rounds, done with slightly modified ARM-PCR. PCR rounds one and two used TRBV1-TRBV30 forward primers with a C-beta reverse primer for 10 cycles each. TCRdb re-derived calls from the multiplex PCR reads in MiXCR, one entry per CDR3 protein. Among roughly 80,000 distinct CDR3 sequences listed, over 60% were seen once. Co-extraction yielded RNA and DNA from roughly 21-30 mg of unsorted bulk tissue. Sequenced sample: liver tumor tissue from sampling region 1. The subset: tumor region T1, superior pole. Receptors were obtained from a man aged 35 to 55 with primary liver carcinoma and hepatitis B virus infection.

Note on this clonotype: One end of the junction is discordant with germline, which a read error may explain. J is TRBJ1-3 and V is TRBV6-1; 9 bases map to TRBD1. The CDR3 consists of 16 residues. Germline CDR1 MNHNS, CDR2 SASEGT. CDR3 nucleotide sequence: TGTGCCAGCACCCCCTCCGGGACAGGGACTGGAAACACCAGATATTTC. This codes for CASTPSGTGTGNTRYF.

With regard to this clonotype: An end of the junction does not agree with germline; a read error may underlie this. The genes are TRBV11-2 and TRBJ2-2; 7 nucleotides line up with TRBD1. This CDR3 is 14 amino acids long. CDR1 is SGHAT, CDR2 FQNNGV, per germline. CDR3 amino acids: CTSSTGENTGELFF. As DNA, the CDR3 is TGTACCAGCAGCACAGGGGAAAACACCGGGGAGCTGTTTTTT.

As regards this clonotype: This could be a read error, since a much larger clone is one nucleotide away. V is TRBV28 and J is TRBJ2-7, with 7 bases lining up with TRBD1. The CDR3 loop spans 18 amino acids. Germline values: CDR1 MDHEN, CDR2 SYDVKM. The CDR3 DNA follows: TGTGCCAGCAGTTCCCGGGACAGTAAAGACTGGAGCTCCTACGAGAAGTACTTC. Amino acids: CASSSRDSKDWSSYEKYF.

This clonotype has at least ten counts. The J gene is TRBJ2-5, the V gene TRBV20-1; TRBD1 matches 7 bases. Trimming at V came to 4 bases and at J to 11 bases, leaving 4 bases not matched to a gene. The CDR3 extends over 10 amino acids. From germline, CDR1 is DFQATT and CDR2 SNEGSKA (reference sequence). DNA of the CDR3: TGCAGTGCTACGCCGGGACAGCAGTACTTC. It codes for CSATPGQQYF.

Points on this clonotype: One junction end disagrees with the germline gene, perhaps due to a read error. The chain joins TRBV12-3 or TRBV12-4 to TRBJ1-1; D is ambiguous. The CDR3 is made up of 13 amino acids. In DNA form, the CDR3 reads TGTGCCAGCAGTTTAACACAGTACACTGAAGGTTTCTTT. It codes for CASSLTQYTEGFF.

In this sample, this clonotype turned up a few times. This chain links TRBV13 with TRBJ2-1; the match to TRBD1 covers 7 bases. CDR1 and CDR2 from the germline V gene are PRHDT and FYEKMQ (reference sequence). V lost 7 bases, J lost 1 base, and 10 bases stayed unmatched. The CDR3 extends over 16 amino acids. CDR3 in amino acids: CASIPRGQTSYNEQFF. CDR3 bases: TGTGCCAGCATACCAAGGGGACAGACTTCCTACAATGAGCAGTTCTTC.

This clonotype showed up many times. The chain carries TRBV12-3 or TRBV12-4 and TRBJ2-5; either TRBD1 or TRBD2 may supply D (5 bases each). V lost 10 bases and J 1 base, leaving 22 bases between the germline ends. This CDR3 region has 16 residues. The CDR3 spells CATSTRGGRSQETQYF. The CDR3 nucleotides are TGTGCCACCTCGACCCGGGGCGGACGGTCCCAAGAGACCCAGTACTTC.

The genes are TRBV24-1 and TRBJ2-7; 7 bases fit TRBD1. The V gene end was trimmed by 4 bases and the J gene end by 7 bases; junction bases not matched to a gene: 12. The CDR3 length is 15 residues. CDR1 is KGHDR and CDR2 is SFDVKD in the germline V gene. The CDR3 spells CATSDRQGLVREQYF. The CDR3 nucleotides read TGTGCCACCAGTGACCGACAGGGTTTGGTTAGGGAGCAGTACTTC.

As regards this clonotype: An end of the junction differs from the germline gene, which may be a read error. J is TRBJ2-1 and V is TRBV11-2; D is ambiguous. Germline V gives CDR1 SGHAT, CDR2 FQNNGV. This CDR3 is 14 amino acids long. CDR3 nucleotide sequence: TGTGCCAGTAGCTCCGCTGCAGTCGGTAATGGGCAGTTCTTC. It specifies CASSSAAVGNGQFF.

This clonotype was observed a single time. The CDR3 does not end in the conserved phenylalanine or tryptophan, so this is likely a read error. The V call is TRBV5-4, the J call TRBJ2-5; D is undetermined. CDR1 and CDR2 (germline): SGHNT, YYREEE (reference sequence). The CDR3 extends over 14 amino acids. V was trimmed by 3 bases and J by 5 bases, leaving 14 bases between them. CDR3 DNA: TGTGCCAGCAGCTCCACTGACGTATCGGAGACCCAGTACTTA. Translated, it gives CASSSTDVSETQYL.

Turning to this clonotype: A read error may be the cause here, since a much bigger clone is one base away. The CDR3 protein is CTSTDRLRVAFF. Here the CDR3 DNA reads TGTACCAGCACCGACAGGTTAAGGGTAGCTTTCTTT. The chain joins TRBV28 to TRBJ1-1, with D perhaps matching TRBD1 (6 bases). The CDR3 has 12 residues. The germline CDR1 and CDR2 sequences are MDHEN and SYDVKM.

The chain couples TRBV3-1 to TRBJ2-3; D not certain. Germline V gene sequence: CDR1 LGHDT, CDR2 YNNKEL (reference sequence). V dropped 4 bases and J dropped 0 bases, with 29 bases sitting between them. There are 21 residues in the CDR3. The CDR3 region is CASSPLPGTESYSSSTDTQYF. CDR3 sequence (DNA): TGTGCCAGCAGCCCCCTCCCGGGCACCGAGAGCTACAGCTCAAGCACAGATACGCAGTATTTT.

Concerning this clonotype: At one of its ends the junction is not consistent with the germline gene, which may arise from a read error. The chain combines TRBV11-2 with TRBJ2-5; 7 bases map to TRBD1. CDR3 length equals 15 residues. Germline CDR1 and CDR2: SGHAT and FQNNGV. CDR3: CGSSPPDRSQETQYF. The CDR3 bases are TGTGGCAGCAGCCCCCCGGACAGGAGTCAAGAGACCCAGTACTTC.

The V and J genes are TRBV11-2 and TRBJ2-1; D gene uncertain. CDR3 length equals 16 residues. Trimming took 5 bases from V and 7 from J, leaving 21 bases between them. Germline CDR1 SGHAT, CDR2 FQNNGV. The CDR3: CASSPKSESSYNEQFF. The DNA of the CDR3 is TGTGCCAGCAGCCCCAAGTCTGAAAGCTCGTATAATGAGCAGTTCTTC.

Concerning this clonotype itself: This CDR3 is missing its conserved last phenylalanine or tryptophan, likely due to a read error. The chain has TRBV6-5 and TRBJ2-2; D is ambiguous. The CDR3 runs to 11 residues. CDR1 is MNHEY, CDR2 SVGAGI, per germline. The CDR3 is CASSLWGELFS. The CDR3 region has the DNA TGTGCAAGCAGCCTCTGGGGGGAGCTGTTTTCT.

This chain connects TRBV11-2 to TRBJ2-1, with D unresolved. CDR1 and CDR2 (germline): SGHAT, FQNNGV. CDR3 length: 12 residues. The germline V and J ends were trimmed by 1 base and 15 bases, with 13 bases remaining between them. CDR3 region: CASSLVGNKPFF. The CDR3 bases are TGTGCCAGCAGCTTAGTAGGAAATAAGCCGTTCTTC.

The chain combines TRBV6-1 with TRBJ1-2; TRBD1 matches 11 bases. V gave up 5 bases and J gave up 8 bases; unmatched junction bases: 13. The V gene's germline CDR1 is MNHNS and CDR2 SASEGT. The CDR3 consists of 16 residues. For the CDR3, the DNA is TGTGCCAGCAGTTCTAATCCCGGGACAGGGGGAGCAGGCTACACCTTC. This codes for CASSSNPGTGGAGYTF.